These 27 T cell receptor beta chains came from one sample sequenced in a study of T cell responses to AZD1222 COVID-19 vaccine. Generated by immunoSEQ multiplex PCR, the TCRdb table keeps only in-frame clones and is missing some. The sample contains about 100,000 clones, around nine tenths of which appear only once. The material was peripheral blood, obtained on day 0 of AZD1222 vaccination. The source of these receptors is an adult in good health.

This sequence joins TRBV5-4 and TRBJ1-2; D unresolved. The CDR3 runs to 13 residues. Trimming cost V 0 bases and J 8 bases, with 11 bases left between them. Germline V gene sequence: CDR1 SGHNT, CDR2 YYREEE (reference sequence). Here the CDR3 DNA reads TGTGCCAGCAGCTTGGCTGGGGTAGAGGGCTACACCTTC. Its protein product is CASSLAGVEGYTF.

The gene calls are TRBV5-4 and TRBJ1-1, with 8 nucleotides matching TRBD1. The CDR3 covers 15 residues. The germline CDR1 and CDR2 sequences are SGHNT and YYREEE (reference sequence). The J segment lost 5 bases and the V segment lost 4 bases, leaving 10 bases of the junction unmatched. The CDR3 loop reads CASSQDQGARTEAFF. DNA for the CDR3: TGTGCCAGCAGCCAGGACCAGGGGGCGCGAACTGAAGCTTTCTTT.

V is TRBV7-9 and J is TRBJ2-1; 10 positions match TRBD2. The V gene end was trimmed by 5 bases and the J gene end by 4 bases; junction bases not matched to a gene: 14. The CDR3 totals 18 residues. From germline, CDR1 is SEHNR and CDR2 FQNEAQ (reference sequence). For the CDR3, the DNA is TGTGCCAGCAGCCCTAAAGTTCGACTAGCGGGCGTATACAATGAGCAGTTCTTC. This gives the protein CASSPKVRLAGVYNEQFF.

This clone was counted a single time. The genes are TRBV5-4 and TRBJ1-1, with D unresolved. From germline, CDR1 is SGHNT and CDR2 YYREEE (reference sequence). CDR3 size: 14 residues. V was clipped by 7 bases and J by 0 bases, with 13 bases between them. CDR3 in amino acids: CASRREGLNTEAFF. CDR3 nucleotides: TGTGCCAGCCGGCGGGAGGGATTGAACACTGAAGCTTTCTTT.

The chain employs TRBV18 and TRBJ1-1; D gene uncertain. From germline, CDR1 is KGHSH and CDR2 LQKENI. The length of the CDR3 is 13 residues. The V gene lost 1 base and the J gene lost 0 bases, with 3 bases spanning the gap. The CDR3 bases are TGTGCCAGCTCACCACAGGTGAACACTGAAGCTTTCTTT. It encodes CASSPQVNTEAFF.

This clone was detected once. The CDR3 sequence is CASSLGGPRASGRLRGQYF. The CDR3 bases are TGTGCCAGCAGCTTAGGGGGACCTCGGGCTAGCGGGAGGCTCAGAGGGCAGTATTTT. The V and J genes are TRBV13 and TRBJ2-3; 11 nucleotides align to TRBD2. V gave up 0 bases and J gave up 11 bases; unmatched junction bases: 19. This CDR3 has 19 residues. In germline, CDR1 is PRHDT, CDR2 FYEKMQ (reference sequence).

V gene TRBV5-1 combines with J gene TRBJ1-2; D not resolved. Trimming removed 0 bases at V and 6 bases at J, with 15 bases between. Germline CDR1 reads SGHRS; CDR2 reads YFSETQ. The CDR3 is 15 residues long. The CDR3 reads CASSLDQRNWDGYTF. The DNA for the CDR3 is TGCGCCAGCAGCTTGGACCAGCGTAATTGGGATGGCTACACCTTC. Full variable domain (remainder filled in from reference TRBV5-1 and TRBJ1-2): KAGVTQTPRYLIKTRGQQVTLSCSPISGHRSVSWYQQTPGQGLQFLFEYFSETQRNKGNFPGRFSGRQFSNSRSEMNVSTLELGDSALYLCASSLDQRNWDGYTFGSGTRLTVV.

CDR3 protein: CASRPPEGAEYEQYF. As DNA, the CDR3 is TGTGCCAGCAGACCACCCGAGGGGGCGGAATACGAGCAGTACTTC. The rearrangement links TRBV7-3 to TRBJ2-7; TRBD1 matches at 7 bases. The CDR3 sequence is 15 residues long. Germline V gene data show CDR1 as SGHTA and CDR2 as FQGTGA. The V segment lost 6 bases and the J segment 4 bases; nucleotides outside the gene matches: 12.

This chain connects TRBV18 to TRBJ2-3; D is undetermined. CDR1 is KGHSH, CDR2 LQKENI, per germline. The CDR3 runs 13 residues. The V gene lost 2 bases and the J gene lost 5 bases, with 8 bases spanning the gap. The CDR3 is CASSPNKGDTQYF. As DNA, the CDR3 is TGTGCCAGCTCACCAAATAAGGGAGATACGCAGTATTTT.

The chain couples TRBV6-2 or TRBV6-3 to TRBJ2-5; D remains ambiguous. The CDR3 extends over 13 amino acids. Germline CDR1 is MNHEY and CDR2 is SVGEGT. V was shortened by 4 bases and J by 0 bases, with 6 bases between the two germline ends. The CDR3 reads CASSWSYQETQYF. The CDR3 DNA reads as TGTGCCAGCAGTTGGAGTTACCAAGAGACCCAGTACTTC.

About this clone: This sample includes further DNA sequences coding for the same CDR3. This chain uses TRBV29-1 with TRBJ1-1, with 11 nucleotides matching TRBD1. Germline CDR1 SQVTM, CDR2 ANQGSEA. V lost 6 bases to trimming and J lost 3 bases; unmatched junction nucleotides: 0. This CDR3 spans 12 amino acids. The CDR3 protein is CSVGQGDTEAFF. The CDR3 bases are TGCAGCGTGGGACAGGGGGACACTGAAGCTTTCTTT.

The chain uses TRBV5-1 and TRBJ1-2; 9 bases map to TRBD1. Germline CDR1 and CDR2: SGHRS and YFSETQ. This CDR3 spans 14 amino acids. The ends lost 4 bases at V and 2 bases at J; junction bases unmatched: 3. CDR3 sequence: CASSPGQGNYGYTF. CDR3 DNA sequence: TGCGCCAGCAGCCCAGGACAGGGGAACTATGGCTACACCTTC.

This sequence joins TRBV27 and TRBJ1-2; the D is unclear. V was cut by 6 bases and J by 2 bases, with 16 bases left in between. Germline CDR1 is MNHEY and CDR2 is SMNVEV (reference sequence). This CDR3 is 15 amino acids long. The DNA of the CDR3 is TGTGCCAGCAGCCATAATGTCATCATGAACTATGGCTACACCTTC. Protein: CASSHNVIMNYGYTF.

This rearrangement joins TRBV5-1 to TRBJ1-2; a weak D match, TRBD1 (6 bases). Germline-derived CDR1 and CDR2 are SGHRS and YFSETQ. The CDR3 extends over 14 amino acids. The V end lost 4 bases, the J end lost 5 bases, and 15 bases lay between the germline ends. CDR3 nucleotide sequence: TGCGCCAGCAGCCCAGGGACAACTCTATATGGCTACACCTTC. Translation: CASSPGTTLYGYTF.

The chain recombines TRBV4-3 with TRBJ1-3, with D maybe TRBD1 (5 bases). V dropped 0 bases and J dropped 4 bases, with 16 bases sitting between them. Germline values: CDR1 LGHNA, CDR2 YSLEER. This CDR3 region has 17 residues. The CDR3 nucleotides read TGCGCCAGCAGCCAAGATTCGGGAGGGGACTTGGGAAACACCATATATTTT. Translated, it gives CASSQDSGGDLGNTIYF.

In its sample, this clone was seen once. The genes are TRBV6-5 and TRBJ1-1; 7 bases fit TRBD1. The CDR3 spans 13 residues. Germline loops: CDR1 MNHEY, CDR2 SVGAGI. The V gene end was trimmed by 4 bases and the J gene end by 5 bases; junction bases not matched to a gene: 4. This CDR3 reads CASSSKGATEAFF. CDR3 DNA: TGTGCCAGCAGTTCAAAGGGGGCTACTGAAGCTTTCTTT.

The CDR3 here is CASSQDYRGEKLFF. In nucleotides, the CDR3 is TGTGCCAGCAGCCAAGATTACAGGGGTGAAAAACTGTTTTTT. The V and J genes are TRBV4-2 and TRBJ1-4; 7 bases match TRBD1. Unmatched junction bases numbered 2, after V lost 0 bases and J lost 7 bases. The CDR3 totals 14 residues. From germline, CDR1 is LGHNA and CDR2 YNFKEQ.

The chain joins TRBV27 to TRBJ2-7, with D unresolved. Germline V gene lookup returns CDR1 MNHEY and CDR2 SMNVEV (reference sequence). V lost 7 bases, J lost 6 bases, and 16 bases lay in between. CDR3 length: 13 amino acids. The CDR3 loop is CASKFAGFVEQYF. CDR3 nucleotide sequence: TGTGCCAGCAAGTTCGCCGGTTTTGTCGAGCAGTACTTC.

The genes are TRBV7-8 and TRBJ1-2, with TRBD1 as a possible D gene (5 bases). The CDR3 consists of 13 residues. Between the trimmed V and J ends, which lost 3 bases and 4 bases, there was a span of 9 bases. CDR1 is SGHVS and CDR2 is FQNEAQ in the germline V gene. CDR3 DNA: TGTGCCAGCAGCTTGACGGGGACCTATGGCTACACCTTC. Translated: CASSLTGTYGYTF.

This clone was picked up one time. The chain has TRBV29-1 and TRBJ2-7; D tentatively fits TRBD1 or TRBD2 (5 bases each). Germline values: CDR1 SQVTM, CDR2 ANQGSEA. There are 12 residues in the CDR3. V lost 6 bases, J lost 5 bases, and 14 bases lay in between. The CDR3 sequence: CSVGTLGNEQYF. The DNA for the CDR3 is TGCAGCGTCGGGACCCTTGGCAACGAGCAGTACTTC.

There are a few counts of this clone. The genes are TRBV6-1 and TRBJ1-2; D not certain. The germline gives CDR1 MNHNS, CDR2 SASEGT. CDR3 length equals 15 residues. V was trimmed by 3 bases and J by 0 bases, leaving 11 bases between them. The CDR3 here is CASSEGVFANYGYTF. CDR3 coding DNA: TGTGCCAGCAGTGAGGGAGTGTTTGCTAACTATGGCTACACCTTC.

V is TRBV27 and J is TRBJ2-1; 7 bases line up with TRBD2. V lost 6 bases, J lost 8 bases, and 13 bases stayed unmatched. Looked up from germline, CDR1 is MNHEY and CDR2 is SMNVEV (reference sequence). The CDR3 runs 15 residues. The CDR3 sequence is CASSPRLAALHEQFF. The CDR3 DNA reads TGTGCCAGCAGCCCCCGGCTAGCGGCCCTCCATGAGCAGTTCTTC.

This chain uses TRBV14 with TRBJ2-5; possibly TRBD2 for D (5 bases). CDR3 size: 12 residues. Trimming removed 3 bases from V and 7 bases from J, with 9 bases in between. Germline lookup yields CDR1 SGHDN and CDR2 FVKESK. The CDR3 reads CASSHVEGTQYF. The CDR3 nucleotides read TGTGCCAGCAGCCACGTCGAGGGGACCCAGTACTTC. The whole variable domain, remainder taken from reference TRBV14 and TRBJ2-5, is EAGVTQFPSHSVIEKGQTVTLRCDPISGHDNLYWYRRVMGKEIKFLLHFVKESKQDESGMPNNRFLAERTGGTYSTLKVQPAELEDSGVYFCASSHVEGTQYFGPGTRLLVL.

The rearrangement uses TRBV9 and TRBJ1-3; D is ambiguous. Trimming removed 5 bases from V and 0 bases from J, with 3 bases in between. Germline lookup yields CDR1 SGDLS and CDR2 YYNGEE. The CDR3 spans 12 residues. The CDR3: CASRGSGNTIYF. The DNA of the CDR3 is TGTGCCAGCAGGGGCTCTGGAAACACCATATATTTT.

This rearrangement joins TRBV5-1 to TRBJ2-3; possibly TRBD2 for D (5 bases). CDR1 SGHRS and CDR2 YFSETQ come from the germline V gene. V lost 0 bases, J lost 0 bases, and 11 bases lay in between. The CDR3 is 16 residues long. This CDR3 is CASSLGGRTSTDTQYF. The CDR3 region has the DNA TGCGCCAGCAGCTTGGGAGGCCGGACTAGCACAGATACGCAGTATTTT.

The CDR3 sequence is CASTDRLNTEAFF. In nucleotides, the CDR3 is TGTGCCAGCACCGACAGATTGAACACTGAAGCTTTCTTT. The genes are TRBV6-5 and TRBJ1-1; weak D call: TRBD1 (5 bases). The CDR3 runs 13 residues. Germline CDR1 reads MNHEY; CDR2 reads SVGAGI. V lost 7 bases and J lost 0, with 9 bases in between.

V gene TRBV4-1 combines with J gene TRBJ2-7; D ambiguous. Germline V gene sequence: CDR1 MGHRA, CDR2 YSYEKL. CDR3 size: 15 residues. V lost 1 base and J lost 1, with 11 bases in between. In DNA form, the CDR3 reads TGCGCCAGCAGCCAAGTTACAGTACATTCCTACGAGCAGTACTTC. It encodes CASSQVTVHSYEQYF.